The 21 T cell receptor beta chains presented below share a single source sample, sequenced in a study of blood T cell repertoires in COVID-19. This table comes from immunoSEQ multiplex PCR, and its TCRdb copy is limited to in-frame clones, with some not included. The sample carries approximately 59,000 clones, roughly four fifths recorded once. The sample taken for sequencing was peripheral blood. These receptors were collected from a man between 60 and 75 years old with COVID-19, enrolled during active disease.

CDR3 sequence reads: CASSLARRGTDTQYF. The CDR3 DNA follows: TGTGCCAGCAGCTTAGCCCGGAGGGGCACAGATACGCAGTATTTT. The V gene is TRBV11-1, the J gene TRBJ2-3; perhaps TRBD2 as D (6 bases). Germline V gives CDR1 SGHAT, CDR2 FQDESV (reference sequence). V was clipped by 0 bases and J by 1 base, with 8 bases between them. The CDR3 sequence is 15 residues long. The full variable domain, completed using reference TRBV11-1 and TRBJ2-3, is EAEVAQSPRYKITEKSQAVAFWCDPISGHATLYWYRQILGQGPELLVQFQDESVVDDSQLPKDRFSAERLKGVDSTLKIQPAELGDSAMYLCASSLARRGTDTQYFGPGTRLTVL.

V usage is TRBV7-8 and J usage is TRBJ1-2; D unresolved. V lost 1 base to trimming and J lost 8 bases, with 17 bases between them. Germline values: CDR1 SGHVS, CDR2 FQNEAQ. This CDR3 is 15 amino acids long. DNA for the CDR3: TGTGCCAGCAGCTTAGTTCGGCAGGTAGTTTACGGCTACACCTTC. This translates into CASSLVRQVVYGYTF.

This chain uses TRBV7-2 with TRBJ2-2, with 11 bases matching TRBD1. The CDR3 loop spans 16 amino acids. Germline CDR1 SGHTA, CDR2 FQGNSA. Trimming took 1 base from V and 6 from J; bases not matched to a gene: 4. The CDR3 sequence: CASSLDGTGGAGELFF. The CDR3, as DNA: TGTGCCAGCAGCTTAGATGGGACAGGGGGTGCCGGGGAGCTGTTTTTT.

The rearrangement uses TRBV3-1 (or the pseudogene TRBV3-2) and TRBJ1-6; D may be TRBD1 (6 bases). The ends were cut back, 0 bases at V and 8 bases at J, with 23 bases in the middle. This CDR3 has 19 amino acids. Germline V gene lookup returns CDR1 LGHDT and CDR2 YNNKEL (reference sequence). The DNA for the CDR3 is TGTGCCAGCAGCCAAGATTTTGGGGGTCGGGGGGGCCTAGATTCACCCCTCCACTTT. It specifies CASSQDFGGRGGLDSPLHF.

The J gene is TRBJ2-3, the V gene TRBV7-6; 9 bases map to TRBD2. This CDR3 has 16 residues. V was clipped by 1 base and J by 12 bases; unmatched bases: 14. Germline lookup yields CDR1 SGHVS and CDR2 FNYEAQ. CDR3 region: CASSLVSGRGGFFQYF. Written as DNA, the CDR3 is TGTGCCAGCAGCTTAGTCTCTGGGCGGGGGGGCTTTTTCCAGTATTTT.

The chain carries TRBV7-2 and TRBJ1-1; 8 positions match TRBD1. The CDR3 contains 15 residues. Trimming removed 5 bases from V and 4 bases from J; junction bases left unmatched: 9. Per the germline V gene, CDR1 is SGHTA and CDR2 is FQGNSA. The CDR3: CASSPVPTGVTEAFF. The CDR3 bases are TGTGCCAGCAGCCCCGTTCCGACAGGGGTCACTGAAGCTTTCTTT.

CDR3 sequence: CASSTIPKGADTQYF. The CDR3 region has the DNA TGTGCCAGCAGCACGATACCTAAGGGAGCAGATACGCAGTATTTT. The J gene is TRBJ2-3, the V gene TRBV9; a possible D gene is TRBD2 (5 bases). Trimming removed 4 bases at V and 4 bases at J, with 16 bases between. The germline V gene has CDR1 SGDLS and CDR2 YYNGEE. The CDR3 is made up of 15 amino acids. Full variable domain (remainder filled in from reference TRBV9 and TRBJ2-3): DSGVTQTPKHLITATGQRVTLRCSPRSGDLSVYWYQQSLDQGLQFLIQYYNGEERAKGNILERFSAQQFPDLHSELNLSSLELGDSALYFCASSTIPKGADTQYFGPGTRLTVL.

The table lists this clone with a few counts. V usage is TRBV10-3 and J usage is TRBJ2-2; D is possibly TRBD1 (6 bases). V gave up 3 bases and J gave up 6 bases, with 20 bases separating them. Germline CDR1 is ENHRY and CDR2 is SYGVKD. The CDR3 length is 17 residues. The DNA for the CDR3 is TGTGCCATCAGTGAAGGGGGAACAGGGTTTCGGCCCGGGGAGCTGTTTTTT. Protein sequence: CAISEGGTGFRPGELFF.

This chain uses TRBV15 with TRBJ2-3; 7 bases fit TRBD2. Germline lookup yields CDR1 LNHNV and CDR2 YYDKDF (reference sequence). This CDR3 contains 15 residues. Trimming at V came to 3 bases and at J to 6 bases, leaving 9 bases not matched to a gene. In DNA, the CDR3 is TGTGCCACCAGCAGGGGGGGGGTACAGGCGGATACGCAGTATTTT. This translates into CATSRGGVQADTQYF.

Only one count was recorded for this clone. The chain employs TRBV7-2 and TRBJ2-1; perhaps TRBD1 as D (6 bases). Trimming took 5 bases from V and 7 from J, leaving 18 bases between them. The CDR3 has 15 amino acids. Germline V gene data show CDR1 as SGHTA and CDR2 as FQGNSA. As DNA, the CDR3 is TGTGCCAGCAGCCCCGGACAGACCATTCGGAATGAGCAGTTCTTC. Its translation is CASSPGQTIRNEQFF.

The CDR3 nucleotides are TGTGCCAGCACCCTAGAACAGGGGTCTGGAAAACTGTTTTTT. This sequence encodes CASTLEQGSGKLFF. The gene calls are TRBV6-5 and TRBJ1-4, with TRBD1 matching over 7 bases. The germline CDR1 and CDR2 sequences are MNHEY and SVGAGI. J gave up 10 bases and V 7 bases, and 12 bases lay outside the gene matches. The CDR3 runs 14 residues.

The count of this clone is one. The chain has TRBV29-1 and TRBJ2-2, with 9 bases identical to TRBD1. V lost 6 bases, J lost 6 bases, and 8 bases stayed unmatched. The V gene's germline CDR1 is SQVTM and CDR2 ANQGSEA. There are 14 residues in the CDR3. The CDR3 bases are TGCAGCGTGGGACAGGGTTCGTGGGCCGGGGAGCTGTTTTTT. This gives the protein CSVGQGSWAGELFF.

The chain recombines TRBV5-4 with TRBJ2-7, with 12 bases aligning to TRBD1. There are 15 residues in the CDR3. CDR1 is SGHNT, CDR2 YYREEE, per germline (reference sequence). The V and J ends lost 5 bases and 6 bases, in that order; junction bases with no gene match: 9. The CDR3 DNA is TGTGCCAGCAGTCCCCGGGACAGGGGGCATATCGAGCAGTACTTC. Protein: CASSPRDRGHIEQYF.

This chain uses TRBV14 with TRBJ1-4, with unresolved D. Trimming removed 0 bases from V and 5 bases from J, with 10 bases in between. The CDR3 length is 15 residues. From germline, CDR1 is SGHDN and CDR2 FVKESK. CDR3 region: CASSQDHRPNEKLFF. The CDR3 DNA is TGTGCCAGCAGCCAAGATCACAGACCAAATGAAAAACTGTTTTTT.

The chain couples TRBV3-1 (or the pseudogene TRBV3-2) to TRBJ1-1; 7 bases match TRBD1. V lost 3 bases and J lost 6; bases outside the gene matches: 4. The length of the CDR3 is 13 residues. CDR1 and CDR2 from the germline V gene are LGHDT and YNNKEL (reference sequence). CDR3: CASSQTGSAEAFF. The CDR3 nucleotides read TGTGCCAGCAGCCAGACAGGGTCGGCTGAAGCTTTCTTT.

V gene TRBV30 combines with J gene TRBJ2-2; a possible D gene is TRBD2 (5 bases). Germline values: CDR1 GTSNPN, CDR2 SVGIG (reference sequence). CDR3 length equals 14 residues. Trimming pared 1 base from V and 4 bases from J, leaving 10 bases between. In DNA, the CDR3 is TGTGCCTGGAGTGCTCGCGGGCGCACCGGGGAGCTGTTTTTT. Translation gives CAWSARGRTGELFF.

The chain links TRBV10-3 to TRBJ1-1; 7 positions agree with TRBD1. CDR1 and CDR2 (germline): ENHRY, SYGVKD. The CDR3 is 15 residues long. The ends lost 3 bases at V and 1 base at J; junction bases unmatched: 5. DNA for the CDR3: TGTGCCATCAGTGAATCGGGACAGAGGAACACTGAAGCTTTCTTT. Translation gives CAISESGQRNTEAFF.

The chain has TRBV6-4 and TRBJ1-6; D unclear. Trimming left V 0 bases short and J 7 bases short, with 4 bases between. This CDR3 comprises 13 residues. The germline V gene encodes CDR1 MRHNA and CDR2 SNTAGT. Here the CDR3 DNA reads TGTGCCAGCAGTGACTCATCAAATTCACCCCTCCACTTT. This gives the protein CASSDSSNSPLHF.

This clone has at least ten counts. The chain employs TRBV11-1 and TRBJ2-7; D is uncertain. This CDR3 region has 14 residues. Germline V lookup: CDR1 SGHAT, CDR2 FQDESV (reference sequence). Between the trimmed V and J ends, which lost 3 bases and 1 base, there was a span of 10 bases. The chain's CDR3 is CASSLSRKSYEQYF. The CDR3, as DNA: TGTGCCAGCAGCTTGTCCAGGAAGTCCTACGAGCAGTACTTC.

The CDR3 loop reads CASVLRQGWSNTEAFF. In nucleotides, the CDR3 is TGTGCCAGCGTCCTTAGACAGGGGTGGTCGAACACTGAAGCTTTCTTT. The V gene is TRBV2, the J gene TRBJ1-1; 8 bases are a match to TRBD1. The germline CDR1 and CDR2 sequences are SNHLY and FYNNEI. The ends lost 8 bases at V and 1 base at J; junction bases unmatched: 12. CDR3 length equals 16 residues. Combining the CDR3 with reference TRBV2 and TRBJ1-1 gives the whole variable domain EPEVTQTPSHQVTQMGQEVILRCVPISNHLYFYWYRQILGQKVEFLVSFYNNEISEKSEIFDDQFSVERPDGSNFTLKIRSTKLEDSAMYFCASVLRQGWSNTEAFFGQGTRLTVV.

The gene calls are TRBV3-1 (or the pseudogene TRBV3-2) and TRBJ2-3, with 12 bases matching TRBD2. V lost 4 bases to trimming and J lost 0 bases; unmatched junction nucleotides: 5. CDR1 LGHDT and CDR2 YNNKEL come from the germline V gene (reference sequence). CDR3 length: 17 amino acids. The CDR3 reads CASSPTSGGLSTDTQYF. The CDR3 nucleotides are TGTGCCAGCAGCCCGACTAGCGGGGGCCTTAGCACAGATACGCAGTATTTT.